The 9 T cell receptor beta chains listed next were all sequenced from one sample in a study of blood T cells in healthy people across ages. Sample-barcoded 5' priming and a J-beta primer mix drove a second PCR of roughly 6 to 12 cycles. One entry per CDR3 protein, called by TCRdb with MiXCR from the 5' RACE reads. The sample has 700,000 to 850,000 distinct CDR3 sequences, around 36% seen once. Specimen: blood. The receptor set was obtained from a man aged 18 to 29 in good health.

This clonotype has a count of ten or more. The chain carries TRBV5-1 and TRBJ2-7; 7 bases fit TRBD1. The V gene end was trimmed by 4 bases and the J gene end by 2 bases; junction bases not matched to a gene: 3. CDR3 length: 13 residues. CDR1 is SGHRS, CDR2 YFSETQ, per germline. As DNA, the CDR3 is TGCGCCAGCAGCGTCGGACAGGCCTACGAGCAGTACTTC. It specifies CASSVGQAYEQYF.

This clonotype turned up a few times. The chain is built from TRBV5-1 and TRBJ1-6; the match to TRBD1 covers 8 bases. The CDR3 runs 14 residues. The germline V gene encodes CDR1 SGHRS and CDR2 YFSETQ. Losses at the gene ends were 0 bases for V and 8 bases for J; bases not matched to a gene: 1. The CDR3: CASSLEQGDSPLHF. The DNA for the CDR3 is TGCGCCAGCAGCTTGGAACAGGGGGATTCACCCCTCCACTTT. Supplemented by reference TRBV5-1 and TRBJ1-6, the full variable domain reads KAGVTQTPRYLIKTRGQQVTLSCSPISGHRSVSWYQQTPGQGLQFLFEYFSETQRNKGNFPGRFSGRQFSNSRSEMNVSTLELGDSALYLCASSLEQGDSPLHFGNGTRLTVT.

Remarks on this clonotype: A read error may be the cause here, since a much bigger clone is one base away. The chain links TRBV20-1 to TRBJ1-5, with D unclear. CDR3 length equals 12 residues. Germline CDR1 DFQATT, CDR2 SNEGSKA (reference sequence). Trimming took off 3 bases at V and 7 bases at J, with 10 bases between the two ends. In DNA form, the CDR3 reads TGCAGTGCTAGGGACGGTAGGCAGCCCCAGCATTTT. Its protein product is CSARDGRQPQHF.

The DNA for the CDR3 is TGTGCCAGCAGTCTGTATGGGACCACAGCCGGGGCCAACGTCCTGACTTTC. Its translation: CASSLYGTTAGANVLTF. The rearrangement links TRBV6-2 or TRBV6-3 to TRBJ2-6; TRBD1 or TRBD2 may be the D gene (5 bases each). Germline V gene sequence: CDR1 MNHEY, CDR2 SVGEGT. The CDR3 has 17 residues. The germline V and J ends were trimmed by 5 bases and 4 bases, with 18 bases remaining between them.

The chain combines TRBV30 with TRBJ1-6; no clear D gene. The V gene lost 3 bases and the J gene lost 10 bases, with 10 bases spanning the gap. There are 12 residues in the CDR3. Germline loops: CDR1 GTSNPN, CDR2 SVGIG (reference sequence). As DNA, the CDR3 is TGTGCCTGGAGCCGAATAGGGTCACCCCTCCACTTT. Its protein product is CAWSRIGSPLHF.

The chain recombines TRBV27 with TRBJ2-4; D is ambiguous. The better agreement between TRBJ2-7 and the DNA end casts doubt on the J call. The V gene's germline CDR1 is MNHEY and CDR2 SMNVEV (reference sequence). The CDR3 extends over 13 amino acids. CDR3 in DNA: TGTGCCAGCAGTTTGCGAGTAGACTACGAGCAGTACTTC. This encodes CASSLRVDYEQYF.

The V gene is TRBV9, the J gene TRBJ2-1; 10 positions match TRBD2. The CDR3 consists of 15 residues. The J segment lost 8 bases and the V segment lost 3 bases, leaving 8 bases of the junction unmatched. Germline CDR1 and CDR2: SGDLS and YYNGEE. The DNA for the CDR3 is TGTGCCAGCAGCGCCTCCGGGACTAGCGACTATGAGCAGTTCTTC. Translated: CASSASGTSDYEQFF.

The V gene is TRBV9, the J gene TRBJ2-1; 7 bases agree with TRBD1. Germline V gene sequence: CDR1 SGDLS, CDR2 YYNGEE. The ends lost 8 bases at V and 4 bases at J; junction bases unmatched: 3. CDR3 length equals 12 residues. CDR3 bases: TGTGCCAGTCAGGGGGTGTACAATGAGCAGTTCTTC. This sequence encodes CASQGVYNEQFF.

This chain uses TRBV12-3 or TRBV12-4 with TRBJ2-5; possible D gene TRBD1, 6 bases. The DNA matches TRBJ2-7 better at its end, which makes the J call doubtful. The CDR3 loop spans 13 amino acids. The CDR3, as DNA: TGTGCCAGCAGTATCAGGGGTAACGGCGAGCAGTACTTC. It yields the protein CASSIRGNGEQYF.